This T cell receptor beta chain was captured by sequencing in a study of T cells in Graves' hyperthyroidism and ophthalmopathy. Study as a whole: Peripheral blood was collected at initial diagnosis, before any treatment.

The authors deemed Graves' hyperthyroidism stable absent ophthalmopathy progression within 18 months. Study outcomes and limitations: Ophthalmopathy was predicted by the model a median of about 6.5 months ahead of onset.

This clonotype was observed at least ten times. No antigen is known for it. Trimming took 8 bases from V and 5 from J, leaving 12 bases between them. The length of the CDR3 is 12 residues. Germline V gives CDR1 SNHLY, CDR2 FYNNEI. The CDR3 regions of TCR beta were amplified from RNA transcripts. When the TCR CDR3 underwent first-round RT-PCR, the HTBI primer set was used. TCRdb processed the multiplex PCR reads anew with MiXCR; each CDR3 protein has one entry. The sample records hundreds of thousands of distinct CDR3 sequences, more than 30% being singletons. This chain joins TRBV2 and TRBJ1-2, with D unresolved. The source of this sequence is a man aged 18 to 30 with Graves' hyperthyroidism. The specimen was blood. CDR3 DNA: TGTGCCAGCCTCGACTCCACTTATGGCTACACCTTC. It encodes CASLDSTYGYTF.